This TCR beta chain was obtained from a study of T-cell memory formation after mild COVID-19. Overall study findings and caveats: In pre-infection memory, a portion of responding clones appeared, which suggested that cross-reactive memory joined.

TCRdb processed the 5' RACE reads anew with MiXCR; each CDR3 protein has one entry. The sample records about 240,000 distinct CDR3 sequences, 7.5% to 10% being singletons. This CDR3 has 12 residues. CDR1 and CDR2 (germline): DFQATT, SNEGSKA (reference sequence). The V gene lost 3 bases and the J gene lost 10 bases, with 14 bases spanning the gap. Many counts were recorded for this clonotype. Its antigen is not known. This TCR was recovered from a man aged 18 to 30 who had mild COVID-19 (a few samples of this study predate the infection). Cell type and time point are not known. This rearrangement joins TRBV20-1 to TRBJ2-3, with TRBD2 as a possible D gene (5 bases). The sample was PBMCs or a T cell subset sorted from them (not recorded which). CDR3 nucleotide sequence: TGCAGTGCTAGTAAGGGAGTAAGAGCGCAGTATTTT. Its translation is CSASKGVRAQYF.